A selection of T cell receptor beta chains follows, all from one sample in a study of blood T cell repertoires in COVID-19. Sequencing was performed with immunoSEQ multiplex PCR; in TCRdb, only in-frame clones are kept and a portion is missing. The profile shows more than 95,000 clones, approximately 76% of them singletons. The source material was peripheral blood. The source of these receptors is a woman aged 70-85 years with acute or convalescent COVID-19. Both conserved end residues are part of each CDR3. Each record gives: J gene, V gene, clone size, D gene, CDR3 DNA, CDR3 protein. D genes are given only for firm matches. The size field is filled for only some rows; it gives once, few, many or a size class.

J gene: TRBJ2-2
V gene: TRBV3-1/TRBV3-2
clone size: -
D gene: TRBD1
CDR3 DNA: TGTGCCAGCAGCCACCGGACAGGGGCGGACACCGGGGAGCTGTTTTTT
CDR3 protein: CASSHRTGADTGELFF

J gene: TRBJ2-7
V gene: TRBV18
clone size: few
D gene: TRBD1
CDR3 DNA: TGTGCCAGCTCATCAGGGACAGCCTACGAGCAGTACTTC
CDR3 protein: CASSSGTAYEQYF

J gene: TRBJ2-1
V gene: TRBV3-1/TRBV3-2
clone size: -
D gene: TRBD2
CDR3 DNA: TGTGCCAGCAGCCAAGATTTAGGGGCTAGCGGGGGACGTGAGCAGTTCTTC
CDR3 protein: CASSQDLGASGGREQFF

J gene: TRBJ1-1
V gene: TRBV27
clone size: -
D gene: -
CDR3 DNA: TGTGCCAGCGGTCGAGGAGCCTGGCAAGTGAACACTGAAGCTTTCTTT
CDR3 protein: CASGRGAWQVNTEAFF

J gene: TRBJ2-1
V gene: TRBV7-2
clone size: -
D gene: TRBD2
CDR3 DNA: TGTGCCAGCAGCTTATACGAGTCTAGCGGGAGCAATGAGCAGTTCTTC
CDR3 protein: CASSLYESSGSNEQFF

J gene: TRBJ1-6
V gene: TRBV10-3
clone size: -
D gene: TRBD1
CDR3 DNA: TGTGCCATCAGTCCAAACTCAGGGGGCATCCAAAATTCACCCCTCCACTTT
CDR3 protein: CAISPNSGGIQNSPLHF

J gene: TRBJ2-4
V gene: TRBV27
clone size: -
D gene: TRBD1
CDR3 DNA: TGTGCCAGCAGTTTAGCAGGGGGCGTCATTCAGTACTTC
CDR3 protein: CASSLAGGVIQYF

J gene: TRBJ1-3
V gene: TRBV15
clone size: -
D gene: -
CDR3 DNA: TGTGCCACCAGCAGAGATTCCCTCAGGGTTGCTGGAAACACCATATATTTT
CDR3 protein: CATSRDSLRVAGNTIYF

J gene: TRBJ2-7
V gene: TRBV18
clone size: -
D gene: TRBD1
CDR3 DNA: TGTGCCAGCTCGCCCCCAGGGGGAATAAACTCCTACGAGCAGTACTTC
CDR3 protein: CASSPPGGINSYEQYF

J gene: TRBJ1-1
V gene: TRBV3-1/TRBV3-2
clone size: -
D gene: -
CDR3 DNA: TGTGCCAGCAGCCATCCGGGAGTAGCGAACACTGAAGCTTTCTTT
CDR3 protein: CASSHPGVANTEAFF

J gene: TRBJ2-7
V gene: TRBV25-1
clone size: once
D gene: -
CDR3 DNA: TGTGCCAGCAGCGGGAATTCCTACGAGCAGTACTTC
CDR3 protein: CASSGNSYEQYF

J gene: TRBJ2-7
V gene: TRBV11-2
clone size: many
D gene: -
CDR3 DNA: TGTGCCAGCAGCCCCAGCCTGGGAGCAGCTTACGAGCAGTACTTC
CDR3 protein: CASSPSLGAAYEQYF

J gene: TRBJ1-3
V gene: TRBV6-5
clone size: few
D gene: TRBD1
CDR3 DNA: TGTGCCAGCAGTCCCCGGGACAGGGATCGAAACACCATATATTTT
CDR3 protein: CASSPRDRDRNTIYF

J gene: TRBJ1-3
V gene: TRBV5-1
clone size: many
D gene: -
CDR3 DNA: TGCGCCAGCAGCCGAGCGGACAGTTCCTCTGGAAACACCATATATTTT
CDR3 protein: CASSRADSSSGNTIYF

J gene: TRBJ1-2
V gene: TRBV3-1/TRBV3-2
clone size: -
D gene: -
CDR3 DNA: TGTGCCAGCAGCCCCGGGGGTCTCTATGGCTACACCTTC
CDR3 protein: CASSPGGLYGYTF

J gene: TRBJ2-1
V gene: TRBV21-1
clone size: -
D gene: -
CDR3 DNA: TGTGCCAGCAGCGGTAGGACAGGGGTCCGAAATGAGCAGTTCTTC
CDR3 protein: CASSGRTGVRNEQFF

J gene: TRBJ2-1
V gene: TRBV15
clone size: -
D gene: -
CDR3 DNA: TGTGCCACCAGCAGAGATCTCGGGTCCCGATACAATGAGCAGTTCTTC
CDR3 protein: CATSRDLGSRYNEQFF

J gene: TRBJ1-4
V gene: TRBV3-1/TRBV3-2
clone size: -
D gene: -
CDR3 DNA: TGTGCCAGCAGCCTAGCAGGCGGACGCGGGGAACTGTTTTTT
CDR3 protein: CASSLAGGRGELFF

J gene: TRBJ1-1
V gene: TRBV5-1
clone size: -
D gene: TRBD1
CDR3 DNA: TGCGCCAGCAGCTTGCGGGGACAGGGGAAGAACACTGAAGCTTTCTTT
CDR3 protein: CASSLRGQGKNTEAFF

J gene: TRBJ2-3
V gene: TRBV7-9
clone size: -
D gene: TRBD2
CDR3 DNA: TGTGCCAGCAGCTCTAGCGGGGGGGCCGCGGATACGCAGTATTTT
CDR3 protein: CASSSSGGAADTQYF

J gene: TRBJ1-4
V gene: TRBV18
clone size: -
D gene: TRBD1
CDR3 DNA: TGTGCCAGCTCACCGGGGACAGGGAATGAAAAACTGTTTTTT
CDR3 protein: CASSPGTGNEKLFF

J gene: TRBJ2-3
V gene: TRBV5-1
clone size: -
D gene: TRBD1
CDR3 DNA: TGCGCCAGCAGCCTACAGGGGGGCCTTAGCACAGATACGCAGTATTTT
CDR3 protein: CASSLQGGLSTDTQYF

J gene: TRBJ2-3
V gene: TRBV5-5
clone size: -
D gene: -
CDR3 DNA: TGTGCCAGCAGCCCCCCCTTCCCCACAGATACGCAGTATTTT
CDR3 protein: CASSPPFPTDTQYF

J gene: TRBJ2-5
V gene: TRBV18
clone size: -
D gene: -
CDR3 DNA: TGTGCCAGCTCACCAGTCGGGCAAGAGACCCAGTACTTC
CDR3 protein: CASSPVGQETQYF

J gene: TRBJ2-7
V gene: TRBV15
clone size: -
D gene: TRBD1
CDR3 DNA: TGTGCCACCAGCAGGGAAGGGGGCAGGGTCGAGCAGTACTTC
CDR3 protein: CATSREGGRVEQYF

J gene: TRBJ1-1
V gene: TRBV28
clone size: -
D gene: -
CDR3 DNA: TGTGCCAGCAGTTTTTCAGGGAACACTGAAGCTTTCTTT
CDR3 protein: CASSFSGNTEAFF

J gene: TRBJ2-3
V gene: TRBV4-1
clone size: -
D gene: TRBD2
CDR3 DNA: TGCGCCAGCAGACCGACCGGCGGGGGGGAGGATACGCAGTATTTT
CDR3 protein: CASRPTGGGEDTQYF

J gene: TRBJ2-3
V gene: TRBV2
clone size: few
D gene: TRBD1
CDR3 DNA: TGTGCCAGCAGGGGGACAGGGGTGTACACAGATACGCAGTATTTT
CDR3 protein: CASRGTGVYTDTQYF

J gene: TRBJ1-2
V gene: TRBV6-6
clone size: once
D gene: -
CDR3 DNA: TGTGCCAGCAGATCCCTCGGCGTCCGAGGCTATGGCTACACCTTC
CDR3 protein: CASRSLGVRGYGYTF

J gene: TRBJ1-1
V gene: TRBV10-3
clone size: -
D gene: TRBD1
CDR3 DNA: TGTGCCACCCGACCGGGACAGGGCCTCGCTGAAGCTTTCTTT
CDR3 protein: CATRPGQGLAEAFF

J gene: TRBJ2-1
V gene: TRBV6-5
clone size: few
D gene: TRBD1
CDR3 DNA: TGTGCCAGCAGTACGACAGGGGGCTCCTACAATGAGCAGTTCTTC
CDR3 protein: CASSTTGGSYNEQFF

J gene: TRBJ2-1
V gene: TRBV4-3
clone size: -
D gene: TRBD2
CDR3 DNA: TGCGCCAGCAGCCGGGATCGCGGGGGGTACAATGAGCAGTTCTTC
CDR3 protein: CASSRDRGGYNEQFF

J gene: TRBJ2-1
V gene: TRBV2
clone size: -
D gene: TRBD2
CDR3 DNA: TGTGCCTCTATGGTGGGGGGGTCTTTGTATGAGCAGTTCTTC
CDR3 protein: CASMVGGSLYEQFF

J gene: TRBJ2-5
V gene: TRBV28
clone size: -
D gene: -
CDR3 DNA: TGTGCCAGCAGTTCCTCGGGGGATATACAAGAGACCCAGTACTTC
CDR3 protein: CASSSSGDIQETQYF

J gene: TRBJ2-7
V gene: TRBV30
clone size: -
D gene: -
CDR3 DNA: TGTGCCTGGACGACGGGGTACGAGCAGTACTTC
CDR3 protein: CAWTTGYEQYF

J gene: TRBJ1-1
V gene: TRBV4-1
clone size: -
D gene: TRBD1
CDR3 DNA: TGCGCCAGCAGCCAAGCTACAGGGGGCGAGAACACTGAAGCTTTCTTT
CDR3 protein: CASSQATGGENTEAFF

J gene: TRBJ1-2
V gene: TRBV7-9
clone size: -
D gene: -
CDR3 DNA: TGTGCCAGCAGCCCTATGACAGGAGTCAATGGCTACACCTTC
CDR3 protein: CASSPMTGVNGYTF

J gene: TRBJ1-5
V gene: TRBV9
clone size: -
D gene: -
CDR3 DNA: TGTGCCAGCAGCGTAGATGAGGGAGGATTCCAGCCCCAGCATTTT
CDR3 protein: CASSVDEGGFQPQHF

J gene: TRBJ1-5
V gene: TRBV28
clone size: -
D gene: -
CDR3 DNA: TGTGCCAGCAGTCCACAGGGTGATTACCAGCCCCAGCATTTT
CDR3 protein: CASSPQGDYQPQHF

J gene: TRBJ1-1
V gene: TRBV6-5
clone size: -
D gene: -
CDR3 DNA: TGTGCCAGCACCCAAGGGGTGGGGGGTGACACTGAAGCTTTCTTT
CDR3 protein: CASTQGVGGDTEAFF

J gene: TRBJ1-1
V gene: TRBV6-5
clone size: -
D gene: TRBD1
CDR3 DNA: TGTGCCAGCAGTTACTCGGGGACAGGGGCGGAGGCTTTCTTT
CDR3 protein: CASSYSGTGAEAFF

J gene: TRBJ2-1
V gene: TRBV18
clone size: -
D gene: -
CDR3 DNA: TGTGCCAGCTCACCACCCGGGACATTGAGCTCCTACAATGAGCAGTTCTTC
CDR3 protein: CASSPPGTLSSYNEQFF